The 20 T cell receptor beta chains below come from one sample, sequenced in a study of control samples from healthy donors and cancer patients. Repertoires were generated with immunoSEQ multiplex PCR, while TCRdb's copy carries only in-frame clones and drops some. This specimen shows fewer than 250,000 clones; the ten leading clones hold 2% to 2.5%. The sequenced sample consisted of blood. These receptors all stem from a woman in her twenties or thirties in good health.

The V call is TRBV7-2, the J call TRBJ1-2, with D tentatively TRBD1 (5 bases). The CDR3 has 15 amino acids. The germline V gene has CDR1 SGHTA and CDR2 FQGNSA. Trimming stripped 4 bases from V and 2 bases from J, with 14 bases between. The CDR3 DNA is TGTGCCAGCAGCTCTCAAACAGGATTAAACTATGGCTACACCTTC. Amino acids: CASSSQTGLNYGYTF.

V gene TRBV29-1 combines with J gene TRBJ1-2, with a weak D call TRBD1 (6 bases). Germline CDR1 and CDR2: SQVTM and ANQGSEA. V lost 4 bases to trimming and J lost 4 bases, with 7 bases between them. The length of the CDR3 is 11 residues. This CDR3 is CSVGRGYGYTF. DNA of the CDR3: TGCAGCGTTGGCAGGGGCTATGGCTACACCTTC.

This rearrangement joins TRBV7-2 to TRBJ2-7; 8 bases map to TRBD2. J gave up 2 bases and V 0 bases, and 6 bases lay outside the gene matches. Germline V gene lookup returns CDR1 SGHTA and CDR2 FQGNSA. The CDR3 loop spans 16 amino acids. DNA of the CDR3: TGTGCCAGCAGCTTAGCTAATTCCGGGGGGGCCTACGAGCAGTACTTC. This sequence encodes CASSLANSGGAYEQYF.

The chain is built from TRBV2 and TRBJ2-1; unclear D gene. This CDR3 spans 14 amino acids. Germline V gene data show CDR1 as SNHLY and CDR2 as FYNNEI. V gave up 4 bases and J gave up 7 bases, with 14 bases separating them. CDR3 residues: CASSAVFWRNEQFF. DNA of the CDR3: TGTGCCAGCAGTGCAGTCTTTTGGCGGAATGAGCAGTTCTTC.

In DNA form, the CDR3 reads TGTGCCAGCAGTGCCCGTGCAGGGGGCTTTGCGACAGATACGCAGTATTTT. Its translation: CASSARAGGFATDTQYF. V and J are TRBV6-4 and TRBJ2-3, with 8 bases matching TRBD1. The CDR3 length is 17 residues. Germline assignment: CDR1 MRHNA and CDR2 SNTAGT. V shed 4 bases and J 3 bases; nucleotides not matched to a gene: 12.

This sequence joins TRBV7-4 and TRBJ1-1; TRBD1 aligns across 7 bases. After removal of 4 bases from V and 10 bases from J, the junction contained 12 bases not matched to a gene. The CDR3 is made up of 14 amino acids. Germline values: CDR1 SGHVT, CDR2 SQSDAQ. The chain's CDR3 is CASSSSRTGEIAFF. The CDR3 DNA sequence: TGTGCCAGCAGCTCTAGTAGAACAGGGGAGATAGCTTTCTTT.

The rearrangement links TRBV4-1 to TRBJ1-4, with 7 nucleotides matching TRBD1. Germline CDR1 is MGHRA and CDR2 is YSYEKL. Trimming cost V 4 bases and J 7 bases; bases outside gene matches: 9. CDR3 length: 15 amino acids. The CDR3 coding sequence is TGCGCCAGCAGCCGACGACAGGGAGGGATTGAAAAACTGTTTTTT. Residues: CASSRRQGGIEKLFF.

This chain connects TRBV4-1 to TRBJ1-6; TRBD1 aligns across 7 bases. After removal of 0 bases from V and 7 bases from J, the junction contained 3 bases not matched to a gene. Germline V lookup: CDR1 MGHRA, CDR2 YSYEKL. The CDR3 sequence is 15 residues long. In nucleotides, the CDR3 is TGCGCCAGCAGCCAAGACAGGGGGAACAATTCACCCCTCCACTTT. It specifies CASSQDRGNNSPLHF.

The chain links TRBV7-9 to TRBJ1-1, with 7 bases identical to TRBD1. Trimming cost V 5 bases and J 1 base; bases outside gene matches: 4. The CDR3 is 14 amino acids. From germline, CDR1 is SEHNR and CDR2 FQNEAQ (reference sequence). Here the CDR3 reads CASSVGQRNTEAFF. The DNA for the CDR3 is TGTGCCAGCAGCGTGGGACAGCGGAACACTGAAGCTTTCTTT.

The rearrangement joins TRBV30 to TRBJ1-2; TRBD1 matches 11 bases. The CDR3 sequence is 16 residues long. V shed 1 base, J shed 6 bases, and the junction held 10 bases outside the gene matches. Germline V gene lookup returns CDR1 GTSNPN and CDR2 SVGIG (reference sequence). CDR3 sequence (DNA): TGTGCCTGGAGTGCCAGGACAGGGGGCGGGCTAAATGGCTACACCTTC. Its protein product is CAWSARTGGGLNGYTF.

The chain recombines TRBV11-3 with TRBJ2-1; tentatively, D is TRBD1 (6 bases). This CDR3 comprises 14 residues. With 1 base removed from V and 4 bases from J, the gap between germline ends came to 8 bases. CDR1 is SGHNT, CDR2 YENEEA, per germline. CDR3 sequence reads: CASSLGGLYNEQFF. The CDR3 DNA reads TGTGCCAGCAGCTTAGGGGGGCTATACAATGAGCAGTTCTTC.

The chain uses TRBV5-1 and TRBJ1-6; TRBD1 matches 8 bases. Unmatched junction bases numbered 8, after V lost 5 bases and J lost 7 bases. This CDR3 has 15 residues. Germline CDR1 SGHRS, CDR2 YFSETQ. Here the CDR3 reads CASRVDRVPNSPLHF. For the CDR3, the DNA is TGCGCCAGCAGAGTGGACAGGGTGCCCAATTCACCCCTCCACTTT.

This sequence joins TRBV12-3 or TRBV12-4 and TRBJ1-6; 7 bases align to TRBD1. With 4 bases clipped from V and 10 bases from J, the junction kept 1 base outside the gene matches. CDR3 length: 12 amino acids. CDR3 sequence (DNA): TGTGCCAGCAGTTCAGGGGGATCACCCCTCCACTTT. It specifies CASSSGGSPLHF.

V gene TRBV5-4 combines with J gene TRBJ2-1; D tentatively reads TRBD1 or TRBD2 (5 bases each). Germline V CDR1 and CDR2: SGHNT, YYREEE (reference sequence). The germline V and J ends were trimmed by 3 bases and 0 bases, with 13 bases remaining between them. The CDR3 loop spans 16 amino acids. The CDR3 sequence: CASSWAPGSSYNEQFF. The CDR3 DNA is TGTGCCAGCAGCTGGGCTCCAGGGAGCTCCTACAATGAGCAGTTCTTC. The full variable domain, completed using reference TRBV5-4 and TRBJ2-1, is ETGVTQSPTHLIKTRGQQVTLRCSSQSGHNTVSWYQQALGQGPQFIFQYYREEENGRGNFPPRFSGLQFPNYSSELNVNALELDDSALYLCASSWAPGSSYNEQFFGPGTRLTVL.

CDR3 protein: CASRGAIAVETQYF. The CDR3, as DNA: TGTGCCAGCAGGGGAGCAATAGCCGTGGAGACCCAGTACTTC. The chain employs TRBV2 and TRBJ2-5; D is perhaps TRBD2 (5 bases). The CDR3 sequence is 14 residues long. Trimming took off 6 bases at V and 5 bases at J, with 16 bases between the two ends. The germline V gene encodes CDR1 SNHLY and CDR2 FYNNEI.

The V call is TRBV6-5, the J call TRBJ1-3, with 8 bases identical to TRBD1. The J segment lost 9 bases and the V segment lost 5 bases, leaving 6 bases of the junction unmatched. The CDR3 spans 13 residues. From germline, CDR1 is MNHEY and CDR2 SVGAGI. CDR3 residues: CASSKTGEVTIYF. DNA for the CDR3: TGTGCCAGCAGTAAGACAGGGGAAGTCACCATATATTTT.

The V gene is TRBV10-3, the J gene TRBJ2-1; 10 nucleotides agree with TRBD2. Germline CDR1 is ENHRY and CDR2 is SYGVKD. This CDR3 is 15 amino acids long. Trimming cost V 3 bases and J 6 bases; bases outside gene matches: 5. DNA of the CDR3: TGTGCCATCAGTGAAGGGACTAGCGACTCCAATGAGCAGTTCTTC. Its translation: CAISEGTSDSNEQFF.

The chain employs TRBV7-9 and TRBJ1-4, with 7 bases fitting TRBD1. The CDR3 loop spans 14 amino acids. V shed 4 bases and J 5 bases; nucleotides not matched to a gene: 4. CDR1 and CDR2 from the germline V gene are SEHNR and FQNEAQ (reference sequence). DNA of the CDR3: TGTGCCAGCAGCTCGGGACAGTGGAATGAAAAACTGTTTTTT. Its translation: CASSSGQWNEKLFF.

The V gene is TRBV15, the J gene TRBJ1-6; D is ambiguous. Germline V gives CDR1 LNHNV, CDR2 YYDKDF (reference sequence). CDR3 length: 16 amino acids. V lost 0 bases, J lost 7 bases, and 13 bases lay in between. CDR3 sequence reads: CATSRDLNFGNSPLHF. The CDR3, as DNA: TGTGCCACCAGCAGAGATCTAAATTTTGGGAATTCACCCCTCCACTTT.

This sequence joins TRBV15 and TRBJ1-5, with 7 bases that match TRBD1. V trimming: 5 bases; J trimming: 4 bases; junction bases outside the gene matches: 11. There are 16 residues in the CDR3. Germline assignment: CDR1 LNHNV and CDR2 YYDKDF (reference sequence). The CDR3: CATSPMQTGSNQPQHF. The CDR3 coding sequence is TGTGCCACCAGCCCTATGCAGACAGGGAGTAATCAGCCCCAGCATTTT.